One and the same sample provided the 20 T cell receptor beta chains below, sequenced in a study of identical twins. TCRdb reprocessed the 5' RACE reads via MiXCR and lists one record per CDR3 protein. This table holds 270,000 or so distinct CDR3 sequences, about 8.3% found once. The same sample was also used in a study of yellow fever vaccine responses in identical twins.

The sequenced material came from CD8+ T cells sorted from blood. The receptors shown here come from a woman under 30 in good health.

In its sample, this clonotype was seen a few times. This sequence joins TRBV4-3 and TRBJ2-1; 9 bases fit TRBD2. Germline CDR1 LGHNA, CDR2 YSLEER. The CDR3 is made up of 15 amino acids. V shed 5 bases and J 5 bases; nucleotides not matched to a gene: 7. In DNA, the CDR3 is TGCGCCAGCAGCGCCCGGACTAGCGCTCACAATGAGCAGTTCTTC. It codes for CASSARTSAHNEQFF.

This clonotype has a count of ten or more. The chain uses TRBV20-1 and TRBJ2-1; 13 nucleotides agree with TRBD2. This CDR3 has 18 amino acids. The V gene end was trimmed by 1 base and the J gene end by 7 bases; junction bases not matched to a gene: 13. The germline gives CDR1 DFQATT, CDR2 SNEGSKA (reference sequence). The CDR3 sequence: CSARGLAGGVGWVNEQFF. The CDR3 bases are TGCAGTGCTAGAGGACTAGCGGGAGGCGTGGGATGGGTAAATGAGCAGTTCTTC.

This clonotype has a handful of counts. The chain uses TRBV27 and TRBJ1-2; D possibly corresponds to TRBD1 (5 bases). The CDR3 consists of 14 residues. The V end lost 3 bases, the J end lost 8 bases, and 16 bases lay between the germline ends. Germline V gives CDR1 MNHEY, CDR2 SMNVEV (reference sequence). The CDR3 nucleotides are TGTGCCAGCAGTTTGCTAGGGGATGAAAACGGCTACACCTTC. Its translation is CASSLLGDENGYTF.

The sample holds many counts of this clonotype. The V call is TRBV6-2 or TRBV6-3, the J call TRBJ1-1; the D is unclear. V lost 0 bases, J lost 4 bases, and 9 bases lay in between. This CDR3 is 14 amino acids long. Looked up from germline, CDR1 is MNHEY and CDR2 is SVGEGT. This CDR3 reads CASSYSATTTEAFF. The CDR3 DNA reads as TGTGCCAGCAGTTACTCCGCAACGACCACTGAAGCTTTCTTT.

The table lists this clonotype with a few counts. The rearrangement links TRBV5-1 to TRBJ2-3; 9 positions match TRBD2. The CDR3 consists of 14 residues. V lost 0 bases, J lost 5 bases, and 1 base stayed unmatched. Germline values: CDR1 SGHRS, CDR2 YFSETQ. CDR3 in DNA: TGCGCCAGCAGCTTGGCTAGCGGGGAAGATACGCAGTATTTT. It codes for CASSLASGEDTQYF.

The chain couples TRBV4-1 to TRBJ2-1; the D gene is possibly TRBD1 (6 bases). CDR1 is MGHRA and CDR2 is YSYEKL in the germline V gene. V shed 3 bases and J shed 3 bases, with 15 bases lying between them. There are 16 residues in the CDR3. This CDR3 reads CASSQTTGLVYNEQFF. Written as DNA, the CDR3 is TGCGCCAGCAGCCAGACAACAGGGTTGGTCTACAATGAGCAGTTCTTC.

This clonotype was counted many times. CDR3 amino acids: CASSFDAGLNEQYF. The CDR3 nucleotides are TGTGCCAGCAGCTTCGATGCGGGACTAAACGAGCAGTACTTC. The chain couples TRBV7-9 to TRBJ2-7; TRBD2 matches 7 bases. Germline assignment: CDR1 SEHNR and CDR2 FQNEAQ (reference sequence). V gave up 3 bases and J gave up 5 bases; unmatched junction bases: 7. The CDR3 loop spans 14 amino acids.

This clonotype has a count of ten or more. The V gene is TRBV4-1, the J gene TRBJ2-7, with a weak D call TRBD2 (5 bases). CDR3 length: 17 residues. Deletions cut 1 base from V and 1 base from J, with 17 bases between. Germline CDR1 and CDR2: MGHRA and YSYEKL. The CDR3 reads CASSQAPLAGDSYEQYF. The CDR3 DNA is TGCGCCAGCAGCCAAGCACCCCTGGCGGGTGATTCCTACGAGCAGTACTTC.

The chain recombines TRBV27 with TRBJ2-3; 8 bases fit TRBD1. CDR3 length: 15 amino acids. Germline CDR1 is MNHEY and CDR2 is SMNVEV (reference sequence). Germline trimming cut 5 bases from V and 5 bases from J; bases unmatched to any gene: 9. The CDR3: CASSLDTGGIDTQYF. CDR3 DNA: TGTGCCAGCAGTCTGGACACAGGGGGTATAGATACGCAGTATTTT.

This chain joins TRBV4-3 and TRBJ2-6; D unclear. Germline CDR1 is LGHNA and CDR2 is YSLEER. This CDR3 contains 18 residues. Trimming stripped 0 bases from V and 0 bases from J, with 12 bases between. The CDR3 sequence: CASSQDNSLSSGANVLTF. Here the CDR3 DNA reads TGCGCCAGCAGCCAAGATAACAGTTTAAGCTCTGGGGCCAACGTCCTGACTTTC.

V gene TRBV20-1 combines with J gene TRBJ2-7; weak D call: TRBD1 (6 bases). Looked up from germline, CDR1 is DFQATT and CDR2 is SNEGSKA (reference sequence). Between the trimmed V and J ends, which lost 6 bases and 3 bases, there was a span of 21 bases. The CDR3 loop spans 15 amino acids. The DNA for the CDR3 is TGCAGTGCCCTCTCATCTCATGGGGGCCGCTACGAGCAGTACTTC. Amino acids: CSALSSHGGRYEQYF.

This clonotype has a count of ten or more. The V and J genes are TRBV29-1 and TRBJ2-7; 8 nucleotides match TRBD1. CDR1 and CDR2 (germline): SQVTM, ANQGSEA. The CDR3 consists of 15 residues. V shed 3 bases, J shed 6 bases, and the junction held 13 bases outside the gene matches. CDR3 DNA sequence: TGCAGCGTTGAGACAGGGGACAACCCCCCCCTCGAGCAGTACTTC. Protein product: CSVETGDNPPLEQYF.

This chain links TRBV28 with TRBJ2-1; 12 bases are a match to TRBD2. In germline, CDR1 is MDHEN, CDR2 SYDVKM. The J segment lost 6 bases and the V segment lost 1 base, leaving 4 bases of the junction unmatched. The CDR3 contains 16 residues. The CDR3 bases are TGTGCCAGCAGTTTATTGGCTAGCGGGGGGGCCAATGAGCAGTTCTTC. It translates to CASSLLASGGANEQFF.

The chain uses TRBV5-1 and TRBJ2-5; D tentatively reads TRBD1 or TRBD2 (5 bases each). V shed 7 bases and J shed 3 bases, with 13 bases lying between them. The CDR3 runs 13 residues. Germline V gene sequence: CDR1 SGHRS, CDR2 YFSETQ. This CDR3 is CASWDGNEETQYF. CDR3 in DNA: TGCGCCAGCTGGGACGGAAACGAAGAGACCCAGTACTTC.

This clonotype came up a few times. The chain uses TRBV27 and TRBJ2-7; no definite D call. Trimming shortened V by 6 bases and J by 0 bases, and 15 bases separated the two germline ends. Germline CDR1 MNHEY, CDR2 SMNVEV (reference sequence). CDR3 length: 15 residues. CDR3 region: CASSPWAGSSYEQYF. In nucleotides, the CDR3 is TGTGCCAGCAGCCCCTGGGCAGGCAGCTCCTACGAGCAGTACTTC.

This clonotype was found many times. The chain uses TRBV15 and TRBJ1-6; D not certain. The V end was cut by 3 bases, the J end by 7 bases, with 7 bases between. The CDR3 runs 13 residues. Germline assignment: CDR1 LNHNV and CDR2 YYDKDF (reference sequence). The CDR3 reads CATSSRPNSPLHF. The DNA for the CDR3 is TGTGCCACCAGCAGCAGACCCAATTCACCCCTCCACTTT.

The chain recombines TRBV7-6 with TRBJ2-5; no clear D gene. V was trimmed by 2 bases and J by 0 bases, leaving 7 bases between them. The CDR3 spans 14 residues. CDR1 and CDR2 from the germline V gene are SGHVS and FNYEAQ. The CDR3 protein is CASSLLAYQETQYF. DNA for the CDR3: TGTGCCAGCAGCTTATTGGCATACCAAGAGACCCAGTACTTC.

This clonotype was seen more than once but under ten times. The chain recombines TRBV4-1 with TRBJ2-1; D is uncertain. V was cut by 0 bases and J by 7 bases, with 4 bases left in between. The CDR3 runs to 12 residues. The germline V gene has CDR1 MGHRA and CDR2 YSYEKL. CDR3 sequence: CASSQDGNEQFF. The CDR3 DNA reads as TGCGCCAGCAGCCAAGATGGTAATGAGCAGTTCTTC.

This clonotype was recorded at least ten times. This chain uses TRBV6-1 with TRBJ2-1, with 7 bases lining up with TRBD2. The V gene end was trimmed by 0 bases and the J gene end by 4 bases; junction bases not matched to a gene: 3. The length of the CDR3 is 15 residues. Germline CDR1 reads MNHNS; CDR2 reads SASEGT. The CDR3 region has the DNA TGTGCCAGCAGTGAAGCGGGAGGGCAGTACAATGAGCAGTTCTTC. Residues: CASSEAGGQYNEQFF.

The J gene is TRBJ2-1, the V gene TRBV18; D is uncertain. CDR1 is KGHSH and CDR2 is LQKENI in the germline V gene. Between the trimmed V and J ends, which lost 2 bases and 6 bases, there was a span of 11 bases. This CDR3 has 14 amino acids. The CDR3 DNA reads as TGTGCCAGCTCACCATGGGGTGACGGCAATGAGCAGTTCTTC. Amino acid sequence: CASSPWGDGNEQFF. The full variable domain, its missing parts supplied by reference TRBV18 and TRBJ2-1, is NAGVMQNPRHLVRRRGQEARLRCSPMKGHSHVYWYRQLPEEGLKFMVYLQKENIIDESGMPKERFSAEFPKEGPSILRIQQVVRGDSAAYFCASSPWGDGNEQFFGPGTRLTVL.